Here is one T cell receptor (beta chain) with its context. Trimming left V 5 bases short and J 1 base short, with 11 bases between. This CDR3 contains 14 residues. The germline V gene has CDR1 DFQATT and CDR2 SNEGSKA (reference sequence). These data are taken from a study of identical twins. Via MiXCR, TCRdb re-called the 5' RACE reads, giving one row per CDR3 protein. Here the sample spans 450,000 or so distinct CDR3 sequences, 13% to 15% being singletons. These data also formed part of another study, on yellow fever vaccine responses in identical twins.

This chain links TRBV20-1 with TRBJ2-2; the D is unclear. The sequenced sample was CD4+ T cells sorted from blood. This TCR derives from a woman younger than 35 in good health. In DNA, the CDR3 is TGCAGTGCTCGCGCGTCGGAGAACACCGGGGAGCTGTTTTTT. Translating gives CSARASENTGELFF.